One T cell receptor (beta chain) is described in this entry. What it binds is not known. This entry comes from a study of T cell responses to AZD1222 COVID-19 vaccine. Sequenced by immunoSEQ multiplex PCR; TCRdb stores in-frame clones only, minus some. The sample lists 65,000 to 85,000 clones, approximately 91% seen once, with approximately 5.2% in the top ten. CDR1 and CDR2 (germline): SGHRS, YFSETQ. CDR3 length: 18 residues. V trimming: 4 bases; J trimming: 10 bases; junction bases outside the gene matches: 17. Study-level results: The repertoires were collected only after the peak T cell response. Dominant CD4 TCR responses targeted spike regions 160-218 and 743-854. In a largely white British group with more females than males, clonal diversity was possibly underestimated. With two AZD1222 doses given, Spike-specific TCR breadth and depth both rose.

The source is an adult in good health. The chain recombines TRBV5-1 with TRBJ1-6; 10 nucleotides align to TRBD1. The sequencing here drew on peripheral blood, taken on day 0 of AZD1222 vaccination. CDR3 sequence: CASSPTSGTGAVRSPLHF. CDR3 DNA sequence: TGCGCCAGCAGCCCCACCTCCGGGACAGGGGCCGTCCGGTCACCCCTCCACTTT.